This T cell receptor (beta chain) was recovered during a study of T cell responses to AZD1222 COVID-19 vaccine (dated by TCRdb to the early 2020s). For the wider study: Because spike-specific TCR depth and breadth did not differ between the two schedules, AZD1222 recipients who got a second dose at roughly 4 weeks were pooled with those who got a second dose at roughly 12 weeks. Trial participants were enrolled into age subgroups of 18-55, 56-69 and 70-plus years, which contained roughly 140, 27 and 60 TCR-sequenced participants, respectively. A total of over 230 trial participants underwent TCR sequencing, of whom around 200 received two doses of AZD1222 and about 26 received two doses of the MenACWY control vaccine.

This clone appeared once. Its antigen remains unidentified. Base quality data are lacking; no much larger clone is found one base away. The CDR3 regions of human TCRbeta chains were analyzed by immunosequencing. On the study's bioinformatics: Repertoire TCRs were matched against a reference library of SARS-CoV-2-specific TCRs generated with the MIRA antigen-specificity platform. Breadth was defined as the fraction of unique TCRs that were SARS-CoV-2-associated, and depth was defined as the fraction of total T cells that were SARS-CoV-2-associated. Using the MIRA data, each spike-specific TCR was assigned both to the spike region to which the TCR was reactive and to a CD4 or CD8 class. Log10-transformed breadth and depth values were compared by one-way ANOVA with Sidak's multiple comparisons tests. The table comes from immuneACCESS by way of TCRdb, which keeps in-frame sequences with V and J called. Part of the clones is missing from these tables; in studies checked, under half for an unresolved V gene and the rest for unknown reasons. Clone size and the V and J calls come from that table; the DNA yielded D and trimming. The sample records 150,000 to 200,000 clones, around 93% of which are singletons. Over 7.5% of the sample belongs to the ten largest clones.

From cysteine to phenylalanine, the CDR3 is 16 amino acids long. The sequence is cut down to CDR3 DNA, 48 bases in frame from base 1. The germline V gene yields SGHAT for CDR1 and FQNNGV for CDR2. V and J lose 4 bases and 3 bases, and a span of 16 bases separates them. What this sample's time point label stands for: baseline before first vaccination. Vaccinee samples came from UK trials COV001 and COV002, including a single-blind randomized controlled phase 2/3 trial of AZD1222 (ChAdOx1 nCoV-19) in healthy adults. Trial participant PBMC samples were collected at day 0 and day 28 after the second dose for TCRbeta chain sequencing. Here is what the overall study found, with its caveats: Most participants were white British and females outnumbered males, and the authors suggested that clonal diversity may have been underestimated. Epitopes outside the regions mutated in the B.1.351 and B.1.1.7 variants were reportedly recognized by nearly half of the unique spike-specific TCRs. Only a handful of AZD1222 recipients were SARS-CoV-2 seropositive at baseline, limiting conclusions about previously exposed vaccinees. CD4 TCRs associated with the vaccine covered the entire spike protein, and the dominant responses were in regions 160-218 and 743-854. After two AZD1222 doses, spike-specific TCR breadth and depth were significantly higher than at day 0 and than in MenACWY recipients. The 56-69-year group was small, and its depth increase did not reach significance, likely because of low power. Because no samples from the day 14 peak response were available, repertoires could be characterized only after the peak T cell response.

The chain couples TRBV11-2 to TRBJ2-4; the D gene assignment is ambiguous. Sequences were derived from peripheral blood, sampled on day 0 of AZD1222 vaccination. This clonotype originated in an adult in good health. Read as DNA, the sequence is TGTGCCAGCAGCTCCCCCTGGGGTACTTTCAAAAACATTCAGTACTTC. Its translation is CASSSPWGTFKNIQYF.